The 20 T cell receptor beta chains below all came from one sample that was sequenced in a study of CD8 T cells in ankylosing spondylitis. TCRdb reprocessed the 5' RACE reads with MiXCR, giving one entry per CDR3 protein. Of some 25,000 distinct CDR3 sequences listed, roughly 2.4% are singletons. Sequenced input: blood, either unsorted or a sorted T cell fraction (not recorded which). The receptors derive from a female donor with ankylosing spondylitis or in good health (not recorded which).

The table lists this clonotype with many counts. This chain's CDR3 is CASSPRGLATNTGELFF. CDR3 DNA: TGTGCCAGCAGCCCGAGGGGTCTAGCCACGAACACCGGGGAGCTGTTTTTT. V usage is TRBV9 and J usage is TRBJ2-2; D is possibly TRBD1 or TRBD2 (5 bases each). V lost 4 bases and J lost 0, with 16 bases in between. The CDR3 runs to 17 residues. Germline V gives CDR1 SGDLS, CDR2 YYNGEE.

This clonotype has at least ten counts. The CDR3 nucleotides read TGTGCCAGCAGCGTCAGGGAACTGAACACTGAAGCTTTCTTT. It specifies CASSVRELNTEAFF. The J gene is TRBJ1-1, the V gene TRBV9, with D tentatively TRBD1 (5 bases). This CDR3 has 14 residues. The V gene's germline CDR1 is SGDLS and CDR2 YYNGEE. The germline V and J ends were trimmed by 2 bases and 0 bases, with 8 bases remaining between them.

This clonotype has at least ten counts. The rearrangement uses TRBV9 and TRBJ1-5, with D possibly matching TRBD1 (6 bases). This CDR3 region has 15 residues. The V and J ends lost 0 bases and 4 bases respectively, with 11 bases between them. Germline V gives CDR1 SGDLS, CDR2 YYNGEE. CDR3 coding DNA: TGTGCCAGCAGCGTAGGGGACAATCAAAATCAGCCCCAGCATTTT. Protein: CASSVGDNQNQPQHF.

This clonotype was recorded at least ten times. The chain employs TRBV9 and TRBJ2-3, with TRBD2 identical over 12 bases. The V segment lost 0 bases and the J segment 2 bases; nucleotides outside the gene matches: 10. This CDR3 has 19 amino acids. Germline V gene lookup returns CDR1 SGDLS and CDR2 YYNGEE. The DNA for the CDR3 is TGTGCCAGCAGCGTAGGACTAGCGGGGGTATTTGTCTCCACAGATACGCAGTATTTT. Translated: CASSVGLAGVFVSTDTQYF.

The sample holds many counts of this clonotype. V usage is TRBV9 and J usage is TRBJ2-7; weak D call: TRBD1 (6 bases). The germline V gene encodes CDR1 SGDLS and CDR2 YYNGEE. The CDR3 runs to 15 residues. Trimming shortened V by 0 bases and J by 6 bases, and 16 bases separated the two germline ends. Here the CDR3 DNA reads TGTGCCAGCAGCGTAGAGGAGCTAGGGGGTGGCGAGCAGTACTTC. Its translation: CASSVEELGGGEQYF. Using reference TRBV9 and TRBJ2-7 for the parts outside the CDR3, the full variable domain is DSGVTQTPKHLITATGQRVTLRCSPRSGDLSVYWYQQSLDQGLQFLIQYYNGEERAKGNILERFSAQQFPDLHSELNLSSLELGDSALYFCASSVEELGGGEQYFGPGTRLTVT.

This clonotype was recorded at least ten times. The V gene is TRBV9, the J gene TRBJ1-6, with a possible D match to TRBD1 (6 bases). The CDR3 is made up of 15 amino acids. CDR1 and CDR2 from the germline V gene are SGDLS and YYNGEE. V lost 0 bases and J 6 bases, leaving 10 bases between the germline ends. The CDR3 region is CASSVVGGSNSPLHF. The CDR3, as DNA: TGTGCCAGCAGCGTAGTAGGGGGTAGTAATTCACCCCTCCACTTT.

This clonotype has ten or more counts. This sequence joins TRBV9 and TRBJ2-1; TRBD2 is a possible D gene (6 bases). Germline V lookup: CDR1 SGDLS, CDR2 YYNGEE. This CDR3 contains 15 residues. Trimming pared 3 bases from V and 3 bases from J, leaving 13 bases between. CDR3 nucleotides: TGTGCCAGCAGCGAACAAGCGGGCCTCTACAATGAGCAGTTCTTC. This codes for CASSEQAGLYNEQFF. The full variable domain, its missing parts supplied by reference TRBV9 and TRBJ2-1, is DSGVTQTPKHLITATGQRVTLRCSPRSGDLSVYWYQQSLDQGLQFLIQYYNGEERAKGNILERFSAQQFPDLHSELNLSSLELGDSALYFCASSEQAGLYNEQFFGPGTRLTVL.

This clonotype was seen repeatedly, ten times or more. This rearrangement joins TRBV9 to TRBJ1-3; D is unclear. CDR1 SGDLS and CDR2 YYNGEE come from the germline V gene. The germline V and J ends were trimmed by 4 bases and 0 bases, with 5 bases remaining between them. This CDR3 has 13 amino acids. CDR3 bases: TGTGCCAGCAGCCTTGCCTCTGGAAACACCATATATTTT. Translating it yields CASSLASGNTIYF.

This clonotype is medium-sized within its sample. This chain links TRBV9 with TRBJ1-1, with D possibly matching TRBD1 (5 bases). The CDR3 spans 14 residues. Germline assignment: CDR1 SGDLS and CDR2 YYNGEE. Trimming removed 2 bases from V and 4 bases from J, with 12 bases in between. CDR3: CASSVGPGSTEAFF. As DNA, the CDR3 is TGTGCCAGCAGCGTGGGGCCGGGGTCCACTGAAGCTTTCTTT.

This clonotype has ten or more counts. The genes are TRBV9 and TRBJ1-6, with 8 bases aligning to TRBD1. The V segment lost 3 bases and the J segment 6 bases; nucleotides outside the gene matches: 2. Germline values: CDR1 SGDLS, CDR2 YYNGEE. CDR3 length equals 14 residues. Here the CDR3 reads CASSGGQGNSPLHF. Here the CDR3 DNA reads TGTGCCAGCAGCGGTGGACAGGGTAATTCACCCCTCCACTTT. Together with reference TRBV9 and TRBJ1-6, the CDR3 gives the full variable domain: DSGVTQTPKHLITATGQRVTLRCSPRSGDLSVYWYQQSLDQGLQFLIQYYNGEERAKGNILERFSAQQFPDLHSELNLSSLELGDSALYFCASSGGQGNSPLHFGNGTRLTVT.

A note on this clonotype: Since a much larger clone is just one base distant, this may be a read error. V is TRBV9 and J is TRBJ2-6; the D call may be TRBD1 or TRBD2 (5 bases each). Germline CDR1 and CDR2: SGDLS and YYNGEE. There are 14 residues in the CDR3. Here the CDR3 reads CASSAPPGANILTF. Written as DNA, the CDR3 is TGTGCCAGCAGCGCCCCACCCGGGGCCAACATCCTGACTTTC.

The table lists this clonotype with many counts. The V gene is TRBV9, the J gene TRBJ2-1; 12 bases are shared with TRBD2. The V segment lost 0 bases and the J segment 8 bases; nucleotides outside the gene matches: 9. Germline V gives CDR1 SGDLS, CDR2 YYNGEE. The CDR3 loop spans 17 amino acids. The CDR3 loop reads CASSVAPTSGGSDEQFF. The CDR3 bases are TGTGCCAGCAGCGTAGCCCCGACTAGCGGGGGTAGCGATGAGCAGTTCTTC.

This clonotype was seen ten or more times. The chain has TRBV9 and TRBJ2-3, with a possible D match to TRBD1 (5 bases). In germline, CDR1 is SGDLS, CDR2 YYNGEE. The germline V and J ends were trimmed by 0 bases and 5 bases, with 13 bases remaining between them. The length of the CDR3 is 15 residues. The CDR3 DNA follows: TGTGCCAGCAGCGTAGGAGACCCTGGACAAGATACGCAGTATTTT. This gives the protein CASSVGDPGQDTQYF.

This clonotype was counted many times. The chain employs TRBV9 and TRBJ2-1; 9 bases fit TRBD2. Germline CDR1 reads SGDLS; CDR2 reads YYNGEE. The V segment lost 0 bases and the J segment 9 bases; nucleotides outside the gene matches: 4. The CDR3 runs to 14 residues. Written as DNA, the CDR3 is TGTGCCAGCAGCGTAGGCGGGGGGGCCAGTGAGCAGTTCTTC. Protein: CASSVGGGASEQFF.

This clonotype was counted many times. The chain joins TRBV9 to TRBJ2-2; 10 bases are shared with TRBD2. CDR1 SGDLS and CDR2 YYNGEE come from the germline V gene. This CDR3 has 16 residues. With V trimmed by 4 bases and J by 2 bases, 5 bases remained unmatched. CDR3 coding DNA: TGTGCCAGCAGCTTCGGGACTAGCGTAAACACCGGGGAGCTGTTTTTT. This encodes CASSFGTSVNTGELFF.

This clonotype was detected many times. CDR3 amino acids: CASSPSLGLAGENEQFF. DNA for the CDR3: TGTGCCAGCAGCCCATCCCTGGGACTAGCGGGAGAGAATGAGCAGTTCTTC. The V gene is TRBV9, the J gene TRBJ2-1, with 14 bases identical to TRBD2. The CDR3 is 17 amino acids. CDR1 is SGDLS, CDR2 YYNGEE, per germline. V was clipped by 4 bases and J by 7 bases; unmatched bases: 10.

This clonotype came up many times. The V call is TRBV9, the J call TRBJ2-1; 15 bases agree with TRBD2. Trimming took 3 bases from V and 9 from J; bases not matched to a gene: 7. Germline lookup yields CDR1 SGDLS and CDR2 YYNGEE. The CDR3 has 16 residues. CDR3 sequence (DNA): TGTGCCAGCAGCGCCCGGGGACTAGCGGGAGGAGGTGAGCAGTTCTTC. As protein: CASSARGLAGGGEQFF.

This clonotype was counted ten times or more. This chain joins TRBV9 and TRBJ1-4; D may be TRBD1 (5 bases). This CDR3 is built from 14 residues. CDR1 and CDR2 from the germline V gene are SGDLS and YYNGEE. V was trimmed by 3 bases and J by 3 bases, leaving 9 bases between them. CDR3 amino acids: CASSEAGPNEKLFF. CDR3 DNA sequence: TGTGCCAGCAGCGAGGCAGGGCCTAATGAAAAACTGTTTTTT.

This clonotype was seen at least ten times. This chain connects TRBV9 to TRBJ2-1; 10 nucleotides match TRBD2. The germline CDR1 and CDR2 sequences are SGDLS and YYNGEE. CDR3 length: 15 amino acids. V was clipped by 4 bases and J by 6 bases; unmatched bases: 7. The CDR3 bases are TGTGCCAGCAGCATGAGCGGGAGGGCAACCAATGAGCAGTTCTTC. It is translated as CASSMSGRATNEQFF.

There are many counts of this clonotype. The chain uses TRBV9 and TRBJ2-2; the D is unclear. The germline V gene has CDR1 SGDLS and CDR2 YYNGEE. The CDR3 loop spans 15 amino acids. Trimming left V 4 bases short and J 1 base short, with 11 bases between. The CDR3 region is CASSWSTENTGELFF. CDR3 nucleotide sequence: TGTGCCAGCAGCTGGTCCACAGAGAACACCGGGGAGCTGTTTTTT.